Presented here are 13 T cell receptor beta chains from one specimen sequenced in a study of T cell responses to AZD1222 COVID-19 vaccine. Repertoires were generated with immunoSEQ multiplex PCR, while TCRdb's copy carries only in-frame clones and drops some. The data contain 170,000 or so clones, 90% of them singletons. The source was peripheral blood, collected on day 0 of AZD1222 vaccination. The receptor source for this set is an adult in good health.

The rearrangement links TRBV5-1 to TRBJ1-2; 8 nucleotides match TRBD1. CDR3 length equals 16 residues. V lost 0 bases to trimming and J lost 0 bases; unmatched junction nucleotides: 4. The germline gives CDR1 SGHRS, CDR2 YFSETQ. The CDR3 reads CASSLAPGGTNYGYTF. The CDR3 DNA reads TGCGCCAGCAGCTTGGCCCCAGGGGGCACTAACTATGGCTACACCTTC.

The table lists this clone with a few counts. J is TRBJ1-5 and V is TRBV28; D unresolved. The CDR3 is 14 residues long. CDR1 MDHEN and CDR2 SYDVKM come from the germline V gene. Trimming shortened V by 5 bases and J by 0 bases, and 8 bases separated the two germline ends. The CDR3 DNA sequence: TGTGCCAGCAGTAGGGCAGTTAGCAATCAGCCCCAGCATTTT. Its protein is CASSRAVSNQPQHF.

The CDR3 loop is CASSQASYGYTF. CDR3 DNA: TGTGCCAGCAGCCAAGCTTCGTATGGCTACACCTTC. The chain couples TRBV3-1 (or the pseudogene TRBV3-2) to TRBJ1-2; no clear D gene. Deletions cut 1 base from V and 5 bases from J, with 5 bases between. The length of the CDR3 is 12 residues. Germline values: CDR1 LGHDT, CDR2 YNNKEL (reference sequence).

The sample holds one count of this clone. The V and J genes are TRBV2 and TRBJ1-2; D perhaps matches TRBD1 (6 bases). The germline V gene has CDR1 SNHLY and CDR2 FYNNEI. This CDR3 spans 14 amino acids. The V end lost 4 bases, the J end lost 6 bases, and 15 bases lay between the germline ends. The CDR3 is CASSVQGSGNGYTF. The CDR3 bases are TGTGCCAGCAGTGTACAGGGTTCTGGGAATGGCTACACCTTC.

A single count supports this clone. The rearrangement joins TRBV5-1 to TRBJ2-7; TRBD1 matches 7 bases. This CDR3 contains 12 residues. Losses at the gene ends were 7 bases for V and 1 base for J; bases not matched to a gene: 2. CDR1 SGHRS and CDR2 YFSETQ come from the germline V gene. As DNA, the CDR3 is TGCGCCAGCCAGGGGGTTTCCTACGAGCAGTACTTC. Protein product: CASQGVSYEQYF.

The chain employs TRBV19 and TRBJ1-5; 9 bases fit TRBD1. CDR3 length: 13 amino acids. Trimming cost V 6 bases and J 4 bases; bases outside gene matches: 1. Per germline, CDR1 LNHDA and CDR2 SQIVND (reference sequence). CDR3: CASRGTGNQPQHF. In DNA form, the CDR3 reads TGTGCCAGTAGAGGGACAGGGAATCAGCCCCAGCATTTT.

The rearrangement links TRBV2 to TRBJ1-6; tentatively, D is TRBD1 (6 bases). Germline V gene lookup returns CDR1 SNHLY and CDR2 FYNNEI. The V and J ends lost 6 bases and 3 bases respectively, with 12 bases between them. The length of the CDR3 is 15 residues. The CDR3 region is CASRGDRSYNSPLHF. CDR3 nucleotides: TGTGCCAGCAGAGGCGACAGGAGCTATAATTCACCCCTCCACTTT.

V usage is TRBV11-2 and J usage is TRBJ1-6, with unresolved D. V lost 1 base and J 7 bases, leaving 5 bases between the germline ends. Germline loops: CDR1 SGHAT, CDR2 FQNNGV. This CDR3 contains 13 residues. CDR3 protein: CASSLALNSPLHF. CDR3 DNA sequence: TGTGCCAGCAGCTTAGCCCTAAATTCACCCCTCCACTTT.

This rearrangement joins TRBV3-1 (or the pseudogene TRBV3-2) to TRBJ1-1, with 7 bases that match TRBD1. The V segment lost 6 bases and the J segment 0 bases; nucleotides outside the gene matches: 4. This CDR3 contains 14 residues. Germline values: CDR1 LGHDT, CDR2 YNNKEL (reference sequence). CDR3 in amino acids: CASRHDRVNTEAFF. As DNA, the CDR3 is TGTGCCAGCAGACACGACAGGGTGAACACTGAAGCTTTCTTT.

This chain joins TRBV10-2 and TRBJ1-5, with 8 bases aligning to TRBD1. From germline, CDR1 is WSHSY and CDR2 SAAADI. Germline trimming cut 6 bases from V and 1 base from J; bases unmatched to any gene: 8. The CDR3 extends over 16 amino acids. The CDR3 is CASSQDRAGSNQPQHF. DNA of the CDR3: TGCGCCAGCAGCCAGGACAGGGCCGGGAGCAATCAGCCCCAGCATTTT.

The chain carries TRBV10-3 and TRBJ1-3; 8 nucleotides match TRBD1. The junction had 2 bases not matched to a gene; V was cut back by 5 bases and J by 2 bases. The germline V gene has CDR1 ENHRY and CDR2 SYGVKD. The CDR3 is made up of 14 amino acids. CDR3 protein: CAISLTGAGNTIYF. The CDR3 nucleotides read TGTGCCATCAGTTTGACAGGGGCTGGAAACACCATATATTTT.

This chain links TRBV6-5 with TRBJ2-7; the D gene is possibly TRBD1 (5 bases). The CDR3 loop spans 16 amino acids. CDR1 MNHEY and CDR2 SVGAGI come from the germline V gene. The germline V and J ends were trimmed by 0 bases and 2 bases, with 14 bases remaining between them. The CDR3 coding sequence is TGTGCCAGCAGTTACTCGATTTGGGCAGGGACCTACGAGCAGTACTTC. Encoded protein: CASSYSIWAGTYEQYF.

The genes are TRBV6-5 and TRBJ1-1, with 9 bases lining up with TRBD1. Germline V CDR1 and CDR2: MNHEY, SVGAGI. The ends lost 6 bases at V and 4 bases at J; junction bases unmatched: 9. CDR3 length: 15 amino acids. The CDR3 nucleotides are TGTGCCAGCAGACAGGGGGCTTTTTGGAGCACTGAAGCTTTCTTT. Protein product: CASRQGAFWSTEAFF.